The 10 T cell receptor beta chains reported below all come from one sample, sequenced in a study of blood T cell repertoires in COVID-19. The repertoire was sequenced with immunoSEQ multiplex PCR; TCRdb's copy has only in-frame clones and lacks some. Of 100,000 or so clones detected, less than 85% appear once; the ten largest clones hold 1.5% to 2%. Material for sequencing was peripheral blood. These receptors all come from a woman in her 70s with active or convalescent COVID-19.

The genes are TRBV7-8 and TRBJ2-4, with TRBD2 as a possible D gene (7 bases). There are 16 residues in the CDR3. The germline V gene encodes CDR1 SGHVS and CDR2 FQNEAQ. V gave up 5 bases and J gave up 10 bases, with 24 bases separating them. CDR3 amino acids: CASSPDSGASQGIQYF. CDR3 bases: TGTGCCAGCAGCCCAGACAGCGGGGCCTCCCAGGGGATTCAGTACTTC.

The chain uses TRBV11-2 and TRBJ2-1; TRBD1 is a possible D gene (6 bases). Germline V lookup: CDR1 SGHAT, CDR2 FQNNGV. The V gene lost 5 bases and the J gene lost 5 bases, with 10 bases spanning the gap. This CDR3 has 13 amino acids. Here the CDR3 reads CASSDGQNNEQFF. CDR3 DNA: TGTGCCAGCAGCGACGGACAGAACAATGAGCAGTTCTTC.

The gene calls are TRBV2 and TRBJ2-7; D remains unclear. Germline V CDR1 and CDR2: SNHLY, FYNNEI. Trimming shortened V by 7 bases and J by 2 bases, and 6 bases separated the two germline ends. The CDR3 spans 11 residues. The CDR3 reads CASKRAYEQYF. CDR3 in DNA: TGTGCCAGCAAGAGAGCCTACGAGCAGTACTTC.

The chain joins TRBV12-3 or TRBV12-4 to TRBJ1-2, with TRBD1 identical over 7 bases. CDR3 size: 12 residues. With 5 bases clipped from V and 5 bases from J, the junction kept 2 bases outside the gene matches. CDR3 in DNA: TGTGCCAGCAGTCCGACAGGGTATGGCTACACCTTC. Amino acids: CASSPTGYGYTF.

The chain recombines TRBV7-9 with TRBJ2-3, with 14 bases identical to TRBD2. This CDR3 contains 18 residues. Germline trimming cut 5 bases from V and 1 base from J; bases unmatched to any gene: 8. In germline, CDR1 is SEHNR, CDR2 FQNEAQ (reference sequence). The CDR3 loop is CASSGTSGSLGRTDTQYF. CDR3 in DNA: TGTGCCAGCAGCGGGACTAGCGGGAGTCTGGGTCGCACAGATACGCAGTATTTT.

This CDR3 reads CASSDKKPFF. The CDR3 nucleotides are TGTGCCAGCAGTGATAAGAAGCCGTTCTTC. V gene TRBV2 combines with J gene TRBJ2-1; D is unresolved. This CDR3 region has 10 residues. Trimming removed 3 bases at V and 15 bases at J, with 9 bases between. Germline V gene data show CDR1 as SNHLY and CDR2 as FYNNEI.

This sequence joins TRBV5-5 and TRBJ1-5; TRBD1 aligns across 10 bases. V lost 5 bases and J lost 3; bases outside the gene matches: 5. The CDR3 covers 15 residues. Germline values: CDR1 SGHKS, CDR2 YYEKEE (reference sequence). CDR3 coding DNA: TGTGCCAGCAGATCGACAGGGGGCCTCAATCAGCCCCAGCATTTT. Residues: CASRSTGGLNQPQHF.

The chain employs TRBV15 and TRBJ2-1; TRBD1 is a possible D gene (5 bases). CDR3 length equals 15 residues. Germline-derived CDR1 and CDR2 are LNHNV and YYDKDF (reference sequence). Trimming cost V 6 bases and J 3 bases, with 15 bases left between them. CDR3 DNA sequence: TGTGCCACCAGGCCTCAGGGAAGTGTCTACAATGAGCAGTTCTTC. It encodes CATRPQGSVYNEQFF.

V usage is TRBV19 and J usage is TRBJ1-1; weak D call: TRBD1 (6 bases). Germline lookup yields CDR1 LNHDA and CDR2 SQIVND (reference sequence). This CDR3 has 14 amino acids. V dropped 6 bases and J dropped 0 bases, with 11 bases sitting between them. CDR3: CASRRTAMNTEAFF. The CDR3 nucleotides read TGTGCCAGTAGGCGGACAGCCATGAACACTGAAGCTTTCTTT.

This clone was found a few times. The rearrangement links TRBV7-9 to TRBJ1-2; D is unresolved. There are 13 residues in the CDR3. Trimming removed 8 bases at V and 7 bases at J, with 17 bases between. Germline loops: CDR1 SEHNR, CDR2 FQNEAQ (reference sequence). In nucleotides, the CDR3 is TGTGCCAGCGGCCACGCGGGCGCAGGTGGCTACACCTTC. It translates to CASGHAGAGGYTF.